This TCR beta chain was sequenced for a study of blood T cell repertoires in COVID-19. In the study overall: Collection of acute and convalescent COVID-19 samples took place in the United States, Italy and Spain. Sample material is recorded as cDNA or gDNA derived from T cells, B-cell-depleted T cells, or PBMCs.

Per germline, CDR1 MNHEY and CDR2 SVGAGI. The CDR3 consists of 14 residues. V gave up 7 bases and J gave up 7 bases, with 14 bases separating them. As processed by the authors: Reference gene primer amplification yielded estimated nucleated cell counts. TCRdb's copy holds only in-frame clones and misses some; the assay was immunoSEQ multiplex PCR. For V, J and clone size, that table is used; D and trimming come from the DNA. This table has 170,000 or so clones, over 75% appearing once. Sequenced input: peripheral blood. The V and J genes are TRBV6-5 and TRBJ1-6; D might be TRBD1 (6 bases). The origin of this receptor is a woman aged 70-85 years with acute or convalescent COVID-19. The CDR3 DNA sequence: TGTGCCAGCAAGGACAGTTTGAGCAATTCACCCCTCCACTTT. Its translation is CASKDSLSNSPLHF.